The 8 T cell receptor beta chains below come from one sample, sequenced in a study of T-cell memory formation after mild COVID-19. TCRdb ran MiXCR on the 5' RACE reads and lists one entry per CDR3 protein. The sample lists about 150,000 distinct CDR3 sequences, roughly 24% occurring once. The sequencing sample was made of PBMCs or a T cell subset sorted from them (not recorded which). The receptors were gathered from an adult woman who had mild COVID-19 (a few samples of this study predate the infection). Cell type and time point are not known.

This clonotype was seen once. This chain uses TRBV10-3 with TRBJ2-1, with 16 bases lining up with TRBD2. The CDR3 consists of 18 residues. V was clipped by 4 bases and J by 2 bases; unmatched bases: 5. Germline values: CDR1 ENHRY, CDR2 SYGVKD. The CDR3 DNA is TGTGCCATCAGTGCTACGGGACTAGCGGGAGGGCCCTACAATGAGCAGTTCTTC. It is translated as CAISATGLAGGPYNEQFF.

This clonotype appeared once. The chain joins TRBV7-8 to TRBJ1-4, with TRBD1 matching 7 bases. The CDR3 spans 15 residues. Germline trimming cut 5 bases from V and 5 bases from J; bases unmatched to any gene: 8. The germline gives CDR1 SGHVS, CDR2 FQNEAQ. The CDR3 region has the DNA TGTGCCAGCAGCAAAGACAGGGTTCCGAATGAAAAACTGTTTTTT. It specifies CASSKDRVPNEKLFF.

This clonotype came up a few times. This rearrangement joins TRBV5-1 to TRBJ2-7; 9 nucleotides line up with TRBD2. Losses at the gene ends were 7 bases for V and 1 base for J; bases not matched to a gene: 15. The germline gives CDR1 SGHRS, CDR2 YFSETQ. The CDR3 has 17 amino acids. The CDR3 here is CASPGGRASGISYEQYF. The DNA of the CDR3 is TGCGCCAGCCCCGGGGGAAGGGCTAGCGGGATATCCTACGAGCAGTACTTC.

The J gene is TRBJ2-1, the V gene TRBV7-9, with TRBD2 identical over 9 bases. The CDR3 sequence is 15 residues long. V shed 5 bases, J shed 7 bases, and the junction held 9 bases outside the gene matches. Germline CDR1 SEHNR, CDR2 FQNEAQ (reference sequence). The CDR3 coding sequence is TGTGCCAGCAGCGTAGGGGCGGGGGGGCTGAATGAGCAGTTCTTC. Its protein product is CASSVGAGGLNEQFF.

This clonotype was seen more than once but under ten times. In nucleotides, the CDR3 is TGTGCCAGCAGTCCTCTAGAGGTTCAGGGGTGGACTGAAGCTTTCTTT. Protein product: CASSPLEVQGWTEAFF. This rearrangement joins TRBV6-5 to TRBJ1-1; TRBD1 might be the D (6 bases). CDR1 and CDR2 (germline): MNHEY, SVGAGI. V was trimmed by 5 bases and J by 5 bases, leaving 21 bases between them. CDR3 length: 16 residues.

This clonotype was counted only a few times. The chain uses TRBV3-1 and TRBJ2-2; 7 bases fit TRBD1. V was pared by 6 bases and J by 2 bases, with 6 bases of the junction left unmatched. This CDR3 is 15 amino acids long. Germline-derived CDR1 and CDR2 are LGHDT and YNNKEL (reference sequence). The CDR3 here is CASRLTGANTGELFF. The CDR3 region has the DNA TGTGCCAGCAGGCTCACAGGGGCTAACACCGGGGAGCTGTTTTTT. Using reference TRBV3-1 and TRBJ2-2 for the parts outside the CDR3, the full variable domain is DTAVSQTPKYLVTQMGNDKSIKCEQNLGHDTMYWYKQDSKKFLKIMFSYNNKELIINETVPNRFSPKSPDKAHLNLHINSLELGDSAVYFCASRLTGANTGELFFGEGSRLTVL.

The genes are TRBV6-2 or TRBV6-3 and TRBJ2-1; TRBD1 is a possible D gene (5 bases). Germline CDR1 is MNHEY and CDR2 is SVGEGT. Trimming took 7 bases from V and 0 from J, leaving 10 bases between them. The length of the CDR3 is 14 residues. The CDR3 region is CASTGLSSYNEQFF. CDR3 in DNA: TGTGCCAGCACAGGGCTTAGCTCCTACAATGAGCAGTTCTTC.

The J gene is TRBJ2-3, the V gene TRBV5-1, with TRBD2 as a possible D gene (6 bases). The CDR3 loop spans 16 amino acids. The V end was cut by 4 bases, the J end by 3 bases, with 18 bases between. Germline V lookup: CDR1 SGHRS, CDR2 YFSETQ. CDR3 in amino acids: CASSGGRLEWTDTQYF. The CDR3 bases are TGCGCCAGCAGCGGTGGTCGACTAGAGTGGACAGATACGCAGTATTTT.